Sequencing of this T cell receptor beta chain was carried out in a study of T cells in localized non-small cell lung cancer. Study-wide results and limits: Of the top 100 tumor clones, median 57 were in adjacent lung, over 25 among its top 100. Sequencing involved a lone tumor region, leaving heterogeneity possible. Uninvolved adjacent lung showed higher T cell clonality than tumor.

V was shortened by 8 bases and J by 0 bases, with 9 bases between the two germline ends. CDR3 length: 13 residues. The germline V gene has CDR1 SEHNR and CDR2 FQNEAQ (reference sequence). Of note for this clone: Its antigen is as yet unknown.

Sequencing was performed with immunoSEQ multiplex PCR; in TCRdb, only in-frame clones are kept and a portion is missing. The profile covers some 54,000 clones, with about three quarters appearing a single time and about 4% taken by the ten largest. The chain has TRBV7-9 and TRBJ2-3, with D hard to call. The receptor's source is a woman aged 35 to 69 with stage II lung adenocarcinoma. This specimen was PBMCs, taken before any cancer treatment. DNA for the CDR3: TGTGCCAGCTCGGGCCCTAGCACAGATACGCAGTATTTT. This translates into CASSGPSTDTQYF.